This T cell receptor beta chain was captured by sequencing in a study of blood T cell repertoires in COVID-19. On the study more broadly: Nucleic acid was either cDNA or gDNA, and it came from T cells, B-cell-depleted T cells, or PBMCs.

Per the original data handling: The assay estimated nucleated cells by amplifying reference gene primers. The table came from immunoSEQ multiplex PCR; TCRdb's copy has only in-frame clones and leaves some out. V and J calls and clone size come straight from that table; D and trimming were deduced from the DNA. The sample holds tens of thousands of clones, 70% to 80% seen once. CDR3 size: 15 residues. From germline, CDR1 is MNHNY and CDR2 SVGAGI (reference sequence). Trimming removed 0 bases at V and 6 bases at J, with 14 bases between. This clone was counted many times. This sequence joins TRBV6-6 and TRBJ1-2; possibly TRBD1 for D (5 bases). The clonotype was recovered from a human donor in a cohort sampled during active COVID-19. The sequencing input was peripheral blood. In nucleotides, the CDR3 is TGTGCCAGCAGTTACTCGATATTAAGGGGAAATGGCTACACCTTC. The encoded protein is CASSYSILRGNGYTF.